A single sample gave rise to the 9 T cell receptor beta chains below, sequenced in a study of blood T cell repertoires in COVID-19. Produced via immunoSEQ multiplex PCR; TCRdb's table is partial and in-frame only. The sample comprises more than 150,000 clones, around four fifths of which are singletons, and 13% to 15% rests with the top ten. The sample consisted of peripheral blood. All receptors derive from a man aged 30-40 years with active or convalescent COVID-19.

This sequence joins TRBV10-3 and TRBJ2-1; perhaps TRBD2 as D (7 bases). Germline-derived CDR1 and CDR2 are ENHRY and SYGVKD. The germline V and J ends were trimmed by 10 bases and 3 bases, with 19 bases remaining between them. This CDR3 contains 15 residues. The chain's CDR3 is CATGGMGGHYNEQFF. CDR3 sequence (DNA): TGTGCCACTGGGGGGATGGGGGGGCACTACAATGAGCAGTTCTTC.

The chain links TRBV27 to TRBJ2-6, with 7 bases fitting TRBD1. In germline, CDR1 is MNHEY, CDR2 SMNVEV (reference sequence). The CDR3 totals 15 residues. Trimming removed 7 bases from V and 1 base from J; junction bases left unmatched: 4. CDR3 DNA: TGTGCCAGCACCGCGACAGGGTCTGGGGCCAACGTCCTGACTTTC. Its protein is CASTATGSGANVLTF.

The table lists this clone with a few counts. The V and J genes are TRBV29-1 and TRBJ1-1; TRBD1 aligns across 7 bases. This CDR3 is built from 13 residues. J lost 1 base, V lost 7 bases, and 6 bases had no gene match. Germline V gives CDR1 SQVTM, CDR2 ANQGSEA. The CDR3 is CSAARQGNTEAFF. The CDR3 DNA follows: TGCAGCGCTGCGCGACAGGGGAACACTGAAGCTTTCTTT. Drawing the rest from reference TRBV29-1 and TRBJ1-1, the complete variable domain is SAVISQKPSRDICQRGTSLTIQCQVDSQVTMMFWYRQQPGQSLTLIATANQGSEATYESGFVIDKFPISRPNLTFSTLTVSNMSPEDSSIYLCSAARQGNTEAFFGQGTRLTVV.

Details on this clone: Other DNA sequences in the same sample also yield this CDR3. The V gene is TRBV20-1, the J gene TRBJ2-5; D possibly corresponds to TRBD1 (5 bases). With 3 bases removed from V and 5 bases from J, the gap between germline ends came to 7 bases. CDR1 is DFQATT, CDR2 SNEGSKA, per germline (reference sequence). This CDR3 is built from 11 residues. The CDR3 reads CSARQGETQYF. The CDR3 coding sequence is TGCAGTGCTAGGCAGGGTGAGACCCAGTACTTC.

The chain links TRBV6-5 to TRBJ1-2; no clear D gene. Trimming shortened V by 1 base and J by 7 bases, and 13 bases separated the two germline ends. Per the germline V gene, CDR1 is MNHEY and CDR2 is SVGAGI. The CDR3 sequence is 14 residues long. The DNA of the CDR3 is TGTGCCAGCAGTTACTTGGCGGGTGAGGTTGGCTACACCTTC. Its translation: CASSYLAGEVGYTF.

The chain combines TRBV7-9 with TRBJ2-2; 8 nucleotides match TRBD1. The germline CDR1 and CDR2 sequences are SEHNR and FQNEAQ (reference sequence). This CDR3 has 16 residues. J was trimmed by 5 bases and V by 4 bases; bases with no gene match: 9. The CDR3 loop is CASSSLGQGDTGELFF. For the CDR3, the DNA is TGTGCCAGCAGCTCTCTCGGACAGGGAGATACCGGGGAGCTGTTTTTT.

The chain combines TRBV9 with TRBJ1-1; a possible D gene is TRBD1 (5 bases). Germline lookup yields CDR1 SGDLS and CDR2 YYNGEE. The V end was cut by 3 bases, the J end by 11 bases, with 14 bases between. The CDR3 length is 12 residues. In nucleotides, the CDR3 is TGTGCCAGCAGCGCCGACAGTGGGGTGGCTTTCTTT. As protein: CASSADSGVAFF.

The genes are TRBV12-3 or TRBV12-4 and TRBJ1-1; no firm D call. The CDR3 spans 12 residues. V was clipped by 6 bases and J by 11 bases, with 16 bases between them. The CDR3 loop is CASSPDGKVAFF. The CDR3 DNA is TGTGCCAGCAGCCCCGACGGGAAAGTGGCTTTCTTT.

The chain is built from TRBV7-2 and TRBJ2-7, with D uncertain. This CDR3 region has 12 residues. The V gene lost 5 bases and the J gene lost 6 bases, with 11 bases spanning the gap. The germline V gene encodes CDR1 SGHTA and CDR2 FQGNSA. The CDR3 DNA reads TGTGCCAGCAGCCGTTCCTATGGCGAGCAGTACTTC. This codes for CASSRSYGEQYF.